The clone carrying this T cell receptor beta chain appeared a single time. The antigen is undetermined. The record originates from a study of neoadjuvant anti-PD-1 for oral cavity cancer. Whole-study context: Patients mostly received three to four biweekly nivolumab doses at 3 mg/kg before surgery. Findings of the study overall: Pretreatment Treg/Th17 ratio correlated inversely with post-treatment tumor clonality. After neoadjuvant nivolumab, PBMC T cell clonality was significantly higher in non-responders than responders.

Produced via immunoSEQ multiplex PCR; TCRdb's table is partial and in-frame only. The sample has some 14,000 clones; 66% are singletons. This TCR derives from a person aged 40 to 85 with oral cavity squamous cell carcinoma. The sequenced sample was PBMCs, obtained before nivolumab (anti-PD-1) treatment.

The CDR3 DNA reads as TGCAGTGCTTTAAAAGGGGGCCAGCTACACTTT. Protein sequence: CSALKGGQLHF. The rearrangement links TRBV20-1 to TRBJ1-6, with 7 bases that match TRBD1. The CDR3 totals 11 residues. V shed 5 bases and J 19 bases; nucleotides not matched to a gene: 11. Germline CDR1 DFQATT, CDR2 SNEGSKA (reference sequence).